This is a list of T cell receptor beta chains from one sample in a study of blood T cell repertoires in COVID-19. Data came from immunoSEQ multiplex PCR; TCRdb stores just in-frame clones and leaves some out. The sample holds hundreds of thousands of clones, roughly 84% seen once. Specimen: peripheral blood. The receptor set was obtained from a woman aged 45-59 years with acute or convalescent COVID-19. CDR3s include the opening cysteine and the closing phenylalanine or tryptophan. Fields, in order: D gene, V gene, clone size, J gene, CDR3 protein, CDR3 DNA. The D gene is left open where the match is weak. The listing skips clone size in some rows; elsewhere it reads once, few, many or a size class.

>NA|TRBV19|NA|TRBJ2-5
CARAESSETQYF
TGTGCCAGAGCGGAGAGCTCGGAGACCCAGTACTTC
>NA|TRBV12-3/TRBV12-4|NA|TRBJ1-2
CASSLARDYGYTF
TGTGCCAGCAGTTTAGCGCGAGATTATGGCTACACCTTC
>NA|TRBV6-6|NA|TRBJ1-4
CASSPRGEKLFF
TGTGCCAGCAGTCCAAGGGGGGAAAAACTGTTTTTT
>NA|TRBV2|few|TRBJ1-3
CASSERAGTGNTIYF
TGTGCCAGCAGTGAACGGGCAGGGACTGGAAACACCATATATTTT
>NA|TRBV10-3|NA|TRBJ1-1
CAISERGWSPNTEAFF
TGTGCCATCAGTGAGCGAGGGTGGTCCCCGAACACTGAAGCTTTCTTT
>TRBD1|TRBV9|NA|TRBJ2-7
CASSVGGTGTGPYEQYF
TGTGCCAGCAGCGTAGGGGGGACCGGGACAGGACCTTACGAGCAGTACTTC
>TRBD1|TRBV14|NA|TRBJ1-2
CASSVRQGAFGYTF
TGTGCCAGCAGCGTGAGACAGGGGGCGTTCGGCTACACCTTC
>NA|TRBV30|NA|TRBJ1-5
CAWSTTHNQPQHF
TGTGCCTGGAGTACAACACACAATCAGCCCCAGCATTTT
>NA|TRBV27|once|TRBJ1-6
CASSFRQDNSPLHF
TGTGCCAGCAGTTTTCGACAGGATAATTCACCCCTCCACTTT
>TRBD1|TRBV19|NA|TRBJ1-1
CATADRAGTEAFF
TGTGCCACCGCCGACAGGGCTGGCACTGAAGCTTTCTTT
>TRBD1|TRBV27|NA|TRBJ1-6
CASRKPGTGDNSPLHF
TGTGCCAGCAGGAAACCTGGGACAGGGGATAATTCACCCCTCCACTTT
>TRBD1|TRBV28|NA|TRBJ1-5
CASRLQGSQPQHF
TGTGCCAGCAGATTACAGGGGTCTCAGCCCCAGCATTTT
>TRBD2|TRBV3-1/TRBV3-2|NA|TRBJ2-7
CASSPWGDYSYEQYF
TGTGCCAGCAGCCCTTGGGGGGACTACTCCTACGAGCAGTACTTC
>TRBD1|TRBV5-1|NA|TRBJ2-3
CASSRSGGTGADTQYF
TGCGCCAGCAGCCGATCTGGGGGGACAGGGGCAGATACGCAGTATTTT
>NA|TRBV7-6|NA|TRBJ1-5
CASSLGGMQPQHF
TGTGCCAGCAGCTTAGGGGGCATGCAGCCCCAGCATTTT
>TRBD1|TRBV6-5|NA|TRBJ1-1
CASSPGQGDAFF
TGTGCCAGCAGCCCGGGACAGGGAGATGCTTTCTTT
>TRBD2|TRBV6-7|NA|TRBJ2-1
CASSYSVLAGGGSYNEQFF
TGTGCCAGCAGTTACTCTGTTTTAGCGGGAGGAGGCTCCTACAATGAGCAGTTCTTC
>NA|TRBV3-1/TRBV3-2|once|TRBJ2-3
CASSQLSTDTQYF
TGTGCCAGCAGCCAACTAAGCACAGATACGCAGTATTTT
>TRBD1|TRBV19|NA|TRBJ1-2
CASSPPGGGYGYTF
TGTGCCAGTAGTCCCCCAGGGGGAGGCTATGGCTACACCTTC
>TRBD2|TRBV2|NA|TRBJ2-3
CATRRVGGSSADTQYF
TGTGCCACGCGGCGGGTCGGCGGGAGCTCAGCAGATACGCAGTATTTT
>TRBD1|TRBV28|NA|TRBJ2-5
CASSLRRGTGFQETQYF
TGTGCCAGCAGTCTGCGGCGGGGGACAGGGTTCCAAGAGACCCAGTACTTC
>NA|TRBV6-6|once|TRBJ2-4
CASSYGGAPQNIQYF
TGTGCCAGCAGTTACGGAGGGGCCCCCCAAAACATTCAGTACTTC
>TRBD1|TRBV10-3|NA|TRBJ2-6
CAISFGTGNSGANVLTF
TGTGCCATCAGTTTTGGGACAGGGAACTCTGGGGCCAACGTCCTGACTTTC
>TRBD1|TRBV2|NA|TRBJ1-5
CASEGAGNNQPQHF
TGTGCCTCCGAGGGGGCGGGGAACAATCAGCCCCAGCATTTT
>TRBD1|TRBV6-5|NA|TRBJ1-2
CASSYPRDRAEHGYTF
TGTGCCAGCAGTTACCCCCGGGACAGGGCTGAACATGGCTACACCTTC
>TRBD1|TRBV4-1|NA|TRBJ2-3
CASSRRTGSSDTQYF
TGCGCCAGCAGTCGACGGACAGGTTCATCGGATACGCAGTATTTT
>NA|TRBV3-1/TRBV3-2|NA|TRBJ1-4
CASSQGRGSNEKLFF
TGTGCCAGCAGCCAAGGGAGGGGTAGTAATGAAAAACTGTTTTTT
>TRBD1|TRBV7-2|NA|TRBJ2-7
CASSFRQGESYEQYF
TGTGCCAGCAGCTTTCGACAGGGGGAATCCTACGAGCAGTACTTC
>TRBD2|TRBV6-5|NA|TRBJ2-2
CASRRGSTGELFF
TGTGCCAGCAGGCGGGGGTCCACCGGGGAGCTGTTTTTT
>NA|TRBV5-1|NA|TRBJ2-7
CASSPGQLHSYEQYF
TGCGCCAGCAGCCCAGGACAGCTACACTCCTACGAGCAGTACTTC
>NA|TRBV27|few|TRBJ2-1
CASSFRQAPYNEQFF
TGTGCCAGCAGTTTCAGACAGGCCCCCTACAATGAGCAGTTCTTC
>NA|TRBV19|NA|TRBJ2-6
CASSPGQFSSGANVLTF
TGTGCCAGTAGTCCAGGACAGTTTAGCTCTGGGGCCAACGTCCTGACTTTC
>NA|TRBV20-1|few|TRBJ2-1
CSASRLEDEQFF
TGCAGTGCTAGTCGGCTTGAGGATGAGCAGTTCTTC
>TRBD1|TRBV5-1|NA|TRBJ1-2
CASSREPRTGLGYTF
TGCGCCAGCAGCCGCGAACCCCGGACAGGGTTAGGCTACACCTTC
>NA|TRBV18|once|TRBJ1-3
CASSPQRDGNTIYF
TGTGCCAGCTCACCACAGAGGGATGGAAACACCATATATTTT
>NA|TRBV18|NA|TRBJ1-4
CASSPPSLSRKLFF
TGTGCCAGCTCACCACCGAGTTTAAGCCGAAAACTGTTTTTT
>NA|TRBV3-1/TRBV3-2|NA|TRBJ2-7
CASSQQAGPKGVYEQYF
TGTGCCAGCAGCCAACAAGCCGGGCCGAAGGGGGTCTACGAGCAGTACTTC
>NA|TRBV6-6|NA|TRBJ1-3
CASVRSGNTIYF
TGTGCCAGCGTACGGTCCGGAAACACCATATATTTT
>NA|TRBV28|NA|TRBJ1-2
CASSFSRTAGGYTF
TGTGCCAGCAGTTTTAGTAGGACAGCAGGCGGCTACACCTTC
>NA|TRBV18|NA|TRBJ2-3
CASSPGLGTDTQYF
TGTGCCAGCTCACCCGGACTGGGCACAGATACGCAGTATTTT
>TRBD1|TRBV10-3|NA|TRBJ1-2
CAIRPHTTGGGNYGYTF
TGTGCCATCAGACCACATACGACAGGGGGCGGTAACTATGGCTACACCTTC
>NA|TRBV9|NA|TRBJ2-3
CASSVAIAASTDTQYF
TGTGCCAGCAGCGTAGCCATAGCAGCGAGCACAGATACGCAGTATTTT
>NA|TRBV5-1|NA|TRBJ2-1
CASSLAGETYNEQFF
TGCGCCAGCAGCTTGGCGGGTGAAACCTACAATGAGCAGTTCTTC
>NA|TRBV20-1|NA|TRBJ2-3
CSASFGLASSTDTQYF
TGCAGTGCTAGTTTCGGCCTAGCATCCAGCACAGATACGCAGTATTTT
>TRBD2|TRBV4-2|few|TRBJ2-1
CASSQAVAGVNEQFF
TGTGCCAGCAGCCAAGCGGTAGCGGGAGTAAATGAGCAGTTCTTC